Listed below are T cell receptor beta chains from one sample, sequenced in a study of blood T cell repertoires in COVID-19. Generated by immunoSEQ multiplex PCR, the TCRdb table keeps only in-frame clones and is missing some. Of 150,000 to 200,000 clones in the sample, about four fifths were seen once. Sequencing input: peripheral blood. These receptors all stem from a human donor with acute or convalescent COVID-19. The donor label of this sample is uncertain. The CDR3 runs from the conserved cysteine through the conserved F or W. Fields, in order: V gene, D gene, clone size, J gene, CDR3 DNA, CDR3 protein. The D gene is left open where the match is weak. Clone size is given for some rows only: seen once, a few or many times, or a class if the clone is expanded.

TRBV23-1,NA,NA,TRBJ2-2,TGCGCCAGCAGTCAATTTGTACAAAGAGGAACCGGGGAGCTGTTTTTT,CASSQFVQRGTGELFF
TRBV28,TRBD1,NA,TRBJ1-4,TGTGCCAGCAGCGTCCTTCAGGGGGCTATTAATGAAAAACTGTTTTTT,CASSVLQGAINEKLFF
TRBV5-4,TRBD1,NA,TRBJ2-3,TGTGCCAGCAGCACGCATGGACAGGGTCGCACAGATACGCAGTATTTT,CASSTHGQGRTDTQYF
TRBV11-2,TRBD1,NA,TRBJ2-7,TGTGCCAGCAGCTGGGGCAGGGGGATAGGCGAGCAGTACTTC,CASSWGRGIGEQYF
TRBV5-6,TRBD2,NA,TRBJ2-7,TGTGCCAGCAGCTTTAATAGCGGGAGGTACGAGCAGTACTTC,CASSFNSGRYEQYF
TRBV11-2,NA,few,TRBJ2-1,TGTGCCAGCAGTAGTGGACAGTACAATGAGCAGTTCTTC,CASSSGQYNEQFF
TRBV9,NA,NA,TRBJ2-7,TGTGCCAGCAGCGTAGGGGCTTCTTACGAGCAGTACTTC,CASSVGASYEQYF
TRBV11-2,NA,NA,TRBJ1-5,TGTGCCAGCAGCCGTACGGGACAAAGCAATCAGCCCCAGCATTTT,CASSRTGQSNQPQHF
TRBV2,NA,few,TRBJ1-1,TGTGCCAGCAAATACCAGTATTCCATGAACACTGAAGCTTTCTTT,CASKYQYSMNTEAFF
TRBV19,NA,NA,TRBJ1-3,TGTGCCAGTAGTCTAAGACGGGGTACTGGAAACACCATATATTTT,CASSLRRGTGNTIYF
TRBV6-1,TRBD1,NA,TRBJ2-7,TGTGCCAGCAGTGATAGGACAGGGGGCAGAAGGGAGCAGTACTTC,CASSDRTGGRREQYF
TRBV9,NA,NA,TRBJ1-5,TGTGCCAGCAGCGTAGCCGGGGAGGGAGGACCCCAGCATTTT,CASSVAGEGGPQHF
TRBV5-1,NA,NA,TRBJ1-1,TGCGCCAGCAGCTTGGGGGCCAGGGACACTGAAGCTTTCTTT,CASSLGARDTEAFF
TRBV25-1,TRBD1,once,TRBJ2-5,TGTGCCAGCCGATCCGGGACAGGGGTGGGGTACCAAGAGACCCAGTACTTC,CASRSGTGVGYQETQYF
TRBV10-1,TRBD2,NA,TRBJ2-1,TGCGCCAGCAGTGAGTCGGGACTAGCGGGGGGGACCTACAATGAGCAGTTCTTC,CASSESGLAGGTYNEQFF
TRBV28,NA,NA,TRBJ1-5,TGTGCCAGCAGTCCTGTCTTGAGAAGCCAGCCCCAGCATTTT,CASSPVLRSQPQHF
TRBV6-2/TRBV6-3,NA,NA,TRBJ1-2,TGTGCCAGCAGCAATCTGAACTATGGCTACACCTTC,CASSNLNYGYTF
TRBV5-1,NA,NA,TRBJ1-3,TGCGCCAGCAGCCCTGGAGTTGGATATACTGGAAACACCATATATTTT,CASSPGVGYTGNTIYF
TRBV2,TRBD1,once,TRBJ1-5,TGTGCCAGCAGCGCGGGACAGGGGAGGGGTCAGCCCCAGCATTTT,CASSAGQGRGQPQHF
TRBV11-1,NA,NA,TRBJ2-3,TGTGCCAGCAGCTGGGTCGCGGGCCCTACGGGGGATACGCAGTATTTT,CASSWVAGPTGDTQYF
TRBV28,NA,NA,TRBJ2-7,TGTGCCAGCAGTGTGCGAGGAACCGAGCAGTACTTC,CASSVRGTEQYF
TRBV19,TRBD1,NA,TRBJ1-1,TGTGCCAGTAGTGTGACAGGGGGCACTGAAGCTTTCTTT,CASSVTGGTEAFF
TRBV28,TRBD1,NA,TRBJ1-4,TGTGCCAGCAGTTCCCCGGACAGGGGGCGCGGTGAAAAACTGTTTTTT,CASSSPDRGRGEKLFF
TRBV5-1,NA,few,TRBJ2-7,TGCGCCAGCAGCTCCCCGCCCGGGACACGGCTAAGGGGAGAGCAGTACTTC,CASSSPPGTRLRGEQYF
TRBV5-1,NA,NA,TRBJ2-3,TGCGCCAGCAGTGCGACCCTAGGAAGGGATACGCAGTATTTT,CASSATLGRDTQYF
TRBV6-5,NA,NA,TRBJ2-6,TGTGCCAGCAGCCCCTCAGGCTCTGGGGCCAACGTCCTGACTTTC,CASSPSGSGANVLTF